This T cell receptor beta chain was observed in a study of cytomegalovirus exposure and HLA in healthy donors. This clone came up a few times. Its antigen is unknown. The PCR had 60 Vbeta and 13 Jbeta primers. TCRdb's copy holds only in-frame clones and misses some; the assay was immunoSEQ multiplex PCR. The profile shows 100,000 to 150,000 clones, around 80% of them singletons. Study conclusions and caveats: A link between a missense DCLRE1C variant and TCR beta V- and J-gene trimming emerged from a later analysis. CMV serostatus was the sole immune exposure data available.

The V and J ends lost 6 bases and 3 bases respectively, with 15 bases between them. From germline, CDR1 is MNHNY and CDR2 SVGAGI (reference sequence). The CDR3 has 15 amino acids. The TCR originated in a boy aged 2 to 10 in good health and CMV-seronegative. The chain uses TRBV6-6 and TRBJ1-3; D may be TRBD1 (5 bases). The sequenced sample consisted of PBMCs. The CDR3 DNA reads TGTGCCAGCAGCTTAACCGGAGACAGTGGAAACACCATATATTTT. Its translation: CASSLTGDSGNTIYF.